The 3 T cell receptor beta chains below all came from one sample that was sequenced in a study of blood T cell repertoires in COVID-19. Libraries were prepared by immunoSEQ multiplex PCR; TCRdb keeps only in-frame clonotypes and omits some of them. The sample carries roughly 170,000 clones, roughly 70% recorded once. Sequenced sample: peripheral blood. These receptor sequences come from a woman older than 75 with acute or convalescent COVID-19.

The genes are TRBV6-2 or TRBV6-3 and TRBJ2-2; D perhaps matches TRBD2 (6 bases). V was pared by 6 bases and J by 7 bases, with 9 bases between. This CDR3 contains 12 residues. Germline CDR1 reads MNHEY; CDR2 reads SVGEGT. The CDR3 DNA reads TGTGCCAGCAGCCGGAGGGACGGGGAGCTGTTTTTT. Translating gives CASSRRDGELFF.

This chain joins TRBV11-3 and TRBJ1-1; 9 bases match TRBD1. V lost 1 base and J lost 3; bases outside the gene matches: 0. Per the germline V gene, CDR1 is SGHNT and CDR2 is YENEEA. The CDR3 is 14 residues long. The CDR3 nucleotides are TGTGCCAGCAGCTTAGGACAGGGGGACACTGAAGCTTTCTTT. Protein product: CASSLGQGDTEAFF.

V and J are TRBV18 and TRBJ2-5; D gene uncertain. V shed 2 bases and J shed 0 bases, with 7 bases lying between them. Germline CDR1 and CDR2: KGHSH and LQKENI. CDR3 size: 14 residues. CDR3 DNA: TGTGCCAGCTCACCAGCATCGGACCAAGAGACCCAGTACTTC. It codes for CASSPASDQETQYF. Variable domain in full (rest from reference TRBV18 and TRBJ2-5): NAGVMQNPRHLVRRRGQEARLRCSPMKGHSHVYWYRQLPEEGLKFMVYLQKENIIDESGMPKERFSAEFPKEGPSILRIQQVVRGDSAAYFCASSPASDQETQYFGPGTRLLVL.